The 28 T cell receptor beta chains given below trace back to one sample, sequenced in a study of T cells in Graves' hyperthyroidism and ophthalmopathy. What was amplified from RNA transcripts were TCR beta CDR3 regions. First-round RT-PCR with HTBI primers amplified the TCR CDR3 region. One entry per CDR3 protein, called by TCRdb with MiXCR from the multiplex PCR reads. The data contain around 200,000 distinct CDR3 sequences, 15% to 20% of them singletons. Source material: blood. These receptors came from a woman between 45 and 65 years old with Graves' hyperthyroidism.

This clonotype was detected many times. The V and J genes are TRBV20-1 and TRBJ1-4, with D possibly matching TRBD1 (5 bases). Germline assignment: CDR1 DFQATT and CDR2 SNEGSKA (reference sequence). Trimming stripped 3 bases from V and 6 bases from J, with 17 bases between. The CDR3 is made up of 15 amino acids. The CDR3 DNA reads as TGCAGTGCTAGCGGAACCAGGGCGAAGTATGAAAAACTGTTTTTT. It yields the protein CSASGTRAKYEKLFF.

This clonotype was picked up many times. The chain carries TRBV7-2 and TRBJ1-1, with D unclear. Trimming pared 3 bases from V and 0 bases from J, leaving 11 bases between. Germline CDR1 reads SGHTA; CDR2 reads FQGNSA. CDR3 length equals 15 residues. DNA for the CDR3: TGTGCCAGCAGCTTGGCTAGGTTAATGAACACTGAAGCTTTCTTT. Encoded protein: CASSLARLMNTEAFF.

This clonotype appeared many times. The genes are TRBV19 and TRBJ1-1; D not certain. Trimming took off 4 bases at V and 2 bases at J, with 8 bases between the two ends. CDR3 size: 13 residues. Germline values: CDR1 LNHDA, CDR2 SQIVND (reference sequence). Here the CDR3 DNA reads TGTGCCAGTAGTACGACGGACAACACTGAAGCTTTCTTT. It translates to CASSTTDNTEAFF.

This clonotype was recorded many times. The J gene is TRBJ1-2, the V gene TRBV12-3 or TRBV12-4, with 9 positions matching TRBD1. This CDR3 spans 15 amino acids. V lost 3 bases to trimming and J lost 4 bases; unmatched junction nucleotides: 6. The CDR3 spells CASSLGTGRRYGYTF. CDR3 sequence (DNA): TGTGCCAGCAGTTTGGGGACAGGGCGGCGCTATGGCTACACCTTC.

This clonotype was counted ten times or more. DNA of the CDR3: TGTGCCAGTAGCTCCCGGGACAGGACCCTTGGCTATGGCTACACCTTC. This translates into CASSSRDRTLGYGYTF. The chain joins TRBV19 to TRBJ1-2, with 8 nucleotides matching TRBD1. Germline V CDR1 and CDR2: LNHDA, SQIVND (reference sequence). This CDR3 region has 16 residues. V was clipped by 6 bases and J by 4 bases; unmatched bases: 13.

This clonotype was observed many times. The genes are TRBV29-1 and TRBJ2-3, with 7 bases fitting TRBD2. The V gene end was trimmed by 7 bases and the J gene end by 1 base; junction bases not matched to a gene: 8. Per the germline V gene, CDR1 is SQVTM and CDR2 is ANQGSEA. CDR3 length: 14 residues. CDR3 sequence (DNA): TGCAGCGAGAAAAGCGGGGTTGGCACAGATACGCAGTATTTT. It specifies CSEKSGVGTDTQYF.

The CDR3, as DNA: TGCGCCAGCAGCCAAGATAACAATAACTATGGCTACACCTTC. The encoded protein is CASSQDNNNYGYTF. The chain recombines TRBV4-1 with TRBJ1-2; D gene uncertain. The germline V gene has CDR1 MGHRA and CDR2 YSYEKL. The CDR3 covers 14 residues. The V end lost 0 bases, the J end lost 1 base, and 6 bases lay between the germline ends.

J is TRBJ1-1 and V is TRBV19, with 7 bases fitting TRBD1. CDR1 is LNHDA, CDR2 SQIVND, per germline (reference sequence). The CDR3 sequence is 14 residues long. Trimming cost V 3 bases and J 6 bases; bases outside gene matches: 7. The CDR3 DNA follows: TGTGCCAGTAGTATGACAGGGCCAAGGTCTGAAGCTTTCTTT. This encodes CASSMTGPRSEAFF.

This clonotype was seen at least ten times. The rearrangement links TRBV12-3 or TRBV12-4 to TRBJ1-1, with D possibly TRBD1 on 5 matching bases. V was cut by 7 bases and J by 1 base, with 13 bases left in between. The CDR3 is made up of 14 amino acids. This chain's CDR3 is CASIPTGENTEAFF. The DNA of the CDR3 is TGTGCCAGCATCCCGACGGGGGAGAACACTGAAGCTTTCTTT.

This clonotype was counted ten times or more. This chain uses TRBV29-1 with TRBJ1-1; no definite D call. The CDR3 covers 11 residues. Germline lookup yields CDR1 SQVTM and CDR2 ANQGSEA. Deletions cut 5 bases from V and 1 base from J, with 5 bases between. DNA of the CDR3: TGCAGCGTTCGAGAGAACACTGAAGCTTTCTTT. Protein sequence: CSVRENTEAFF.

This clonotype came up many times. This chain links TRBV19 with TRBJ1-1; no clear D. The CDR3 runs to 14 residues. V was clipped by 7 bases and J by 6 bases, with 18 bases between them. Per germline, CDR1 LNHDA and CDR2 SQIVND (reference sequence). The CDR3 sequence: CASTLNSDLPEAFF. The CDR3 bases are TGTGCCAGTACCCTCAACTCAGACCTCCCTGAAGCTTTCTTT.

This clonotype was picked up many times. DNA for the CDR3: TGTGCCAGCAGCCAAGAATGGAACAGTCGAGAGACCCAGTACTTC. It encodes CASSQEWNSRETQYF. The gene calls are TRBV3-1 and TRBJ2-5; D is uncertain. V was pared by 0 bases and J by 4 bases, with 12 bases between. Germline V lookup: CDR1 LGHDT, CDR2 YNNKEL (reference sequence). The CDR3 loop spans 15 amino acids.

This clonotype was seen at least ten times. The V gene is TRBV6-2 or TRBV6-3, the J gene TRBJ1-1; D perhaps matches TRBD1 (6 bases). CDR3 length equals 15 residues. Germline CDR1 is MNHEY and CDR2 is SVGEGT. V was clipped by 5 bases and J by 5 bases, with 18 bases between them. The CDR3 is CASSPAGEGRTEAFF. As DNA, the CDR3 is TGTGCCAGCAGTCCGGCAGGGGAGGGACGAACTGAAGCTTTCTTT.

This clonotype was seen at least ten times. The rearrangement uses TRBV5-6 and TRBJ1-1; 7 bases align to TRBD1. Germline V gene lookup returns CDR1 SGHDT and CDR2 YYEEEE. The V and J ends lost 5 bases and 10 bases, in that order; junction bases with no gene match: 11. This CDR3 comprises 13 residues. The CDR3 loop reads CASRVWTGAAAFF. DNA for the CDR3: TGTGCCAGCAGGGTCTGGACAGGAGCGGCAGCTTTCTTT.

The V and J genes are TRBV20-1 and TRBJ2-7; 9 nucleotides match TRBD2. CDR3 size: 14 residues. Germline CDR1 and CDR2: DFQATT and SNEGSKA (reference sequence). V was pared by 3 bases and J by 4 bases, with 7 bases of the junction left unmatched. In DNA, the CDR3 is TGCAGTGCTAGTTTAGCGGGAGTCGCGTACGAGCAGTACTTC. This gives the protein CSASLAGVAYEQYF.

This clonotype was counted ten times or more. V usage is TRBV6-1 and J usage is TRBJ1-6, with 9 nucleotides matching TRBD1. The junction had 5 bases not matched to a gene; V was cut back by 8 bases and J by 9 bases. Per germline, CDR1 MNHNS and CDR2 SASEGT. The CDR3 is made up of 13 amino acids. The DNA of the CDR3 is TGTGCCAGCCAGGGACAGGGAGGTTCACCCCTCCACTTT. Translated: CASQGQGGSPLHF.

This clonotype was seen ten or more times. V is TRBV11-2 and J is TRBJ2-7; D perhaps matches TRBD2 (6 bases). CDR3 length: 15 residues. The V and J ends lost 7 bases and 0 bases respectively, with 16 bases between them. CDR1 is SGHAT and CDR2 is FQNNGV in the germline V gene. The CDR3 is CASTPTGTPSYEQYF. The CDR3 DNA reads as TGTGCCAGCACCCCGACCGGGACTCCCTCCTACGAGCAGTACTTC.

At least ten counts were recorded for this clonotype. The J gene is TRBJ1-5, the V gene TRBV3-1; 8 bases agree with TRBD1. The CDR3 extends over 16 amino acids. The germline V gene has CDR1 LGHDT and CDR2 YNNKEL (reference sequence). The junction had 4 bases not matched to a gene; V was cut back by 2 bases and J by 1 base. The CDR3 DNA follows: TGTGCCAGCAGCCAAATGTCAGGGGGCAGCAATCAGCCCCAGCATTTT. It yields the protein CASSQMSGGSNQPQHF.

This clonotype was found many times. The chain couples TRBV2 to TRBJ1-5; D gene unclear. CDR1 and CDR2 from the germline V gene are SNHLY and FYNNEI. The CDR3 spans 15 residues. V gave up 3 bases and J gave up 3 bases, with 12 bases separating them. This CDR3 is CASSEVAAVNQPQHF. The CDR3 nucleotides are TGTGCCAGCAGTGAGGTTGCAGCAGTCAATCAGCCCCAGCATTTT.

The gene calls are TRBV7-2 and TRBJ2-5; 12 bases are shared with TRBD2. The CDR3 is made up of 16 amino acids. Trimming took 3 bases from V and 5 from J; bases not matched to a gene: 7. Per the germline V gene, CDR1 is SGHTA and CDR2 is FQGNSA. The CDR3 DNA reads TGTGCCAGCAGCTTTCGACTAGCGGGAGTGAGGGAGACCCAGTACTTC. This gives the protein CASSFRLAGVRETQYF. The whole variable domain, remainder taken from reference TRBV7-2 and TRBJ2-5, is GAGVSQSPSNKVTEKGKDVELRCDPISGHTALYWYRQSLGQGLEFLIYFQGNSAPDKSGLPSDRFSAERTGGSVSTLTIQRTQQEDSAVYLCASSFRLAGVRETQYFGPGTRLLVL.

This clonotype showed up many times. The CDR3 DNA sequence: TGTGCCAGCACCGAGACAGGGGGCGGCAATCAGCCCCAGCATTTT. Amino acids: CASTETGGGNQPQHF. The gene calls are TRBV28 and TRBJ1-5; the match to TRBD1 covers 10 bases. CDR3 length: 15 amino acids. V lost 7 bases, J lost 2 bases, and 5 bases stayed unmatched. The germline V gene has CDR1 MDHEN and CDR2 SYDVKM.

The chain couples TRBV11-2 to TRBJ2-1; 14 positions agree with TRBD2. Looked up from germline, CDR1 is SGHAT and CDR2 is FQNNGV. This CDR3 has 19 amino acids. With V trimmed by 4 bases and J by 5 bases, 13 bases remained unmatched. CDR3 DNA: TGTGCCAGCAGCTCCCTCTCGGGACTAGCGGGGGCCGTACACAATGAGCAGTTCTTC. Protein sequence: CASSSLSGLAGAVHNEQFF.

This clonotype was seen a handful of times. The V call is TRBV9, the J call TRBJ1-2; maybe TRBD1 (5 bases). This CDR3 has 16 residues. Germline CDR1 is SGDLS and CDR2 is YYNGEE. V was cut by 2 bases and J by 4 bases, with 18 bases left in between. This CDR3 reads CASSVSATGGVYGYTF. The CDR3 nucleotides are TGTGCCAGCAGCGTTTCGGCTACGGGGGGGGTCTATGGCTACACCTTC.

The sample holds many counts of this clonotype. The chain uses TRBV19 and TRBJ2-2; a weak D match, TRBD1 (5 bases). CDR3 length: 15 residues. Trimming took off 2 bases at V and 4 bases at J, with 11 bases between the two ends. Per germline, CDR1 LNHDA and CDR2 SQIVND (reference sequence). CDR3 protein: CASSITGFSTGELFF. The CDR3 DNA follows: TGTGCCAGTAGTATAACAGGATTCAGCACCGGGGAGCTGTTTTTT.

This clonotype was recorded a few times. The chain is built from TRBV5-1 and TRBJ1-2; D unclear. The CDR3 is 12 amino acids. V was trimmed by 3 bases and J by 4 bases, leaving 7 bases between them. The germline V gene encodes CDR1 SGHRS and CDR2 YFSETQ. The CDR3 region has the DNA TGCGCCAGCAGCTCGGACGCCTATGGCTACACCTTC. Translating it yields CASSSDAYGYTF.

This clonotype was picked up many times. The rearrangement links TRBV3-1 to TRBJ2-1, with 7 bases lining up with TRBD2. Losses at the gene ends were 1 base for V and 8 bases for J; bases not matched to a gene: 5. The length of the CDR3 is 14 residues. CDR1 is LGHDT and CDR2 is YNNKEL in the germline V gene (reference sequence). The CDR3 DNA sequence: TGTGCCAGCAGCCAAGCCGGGGGGAGGGATGAGCAGTTCTTC. Protein: CASSQAGGRDEQFF.

This clonotype was found many times. The rearrangement links TRBV12-3 or TRBV12-4 to TRBJ2-2; 10 bases line up with TRBD1. The CDR3 contains 14 residues. Trimming cost V 6 bases and J 5 bases; bases outside gene matches: 3. This CDR3 reads CASSRTGGTGELFF. The CDR3 nucleotides read TGTGCCAGCAGCCGGACAGGGGGAACCGGGGAGCTGTTTTTT.

This clonotype was seen at least ten times. The chain combines TRBV20-1 with TRBJ1-1; D gene unclear. Looked up from germline, CDR1 is DFQATT and CDR2 is SNEGSKA (reference sequence). This CDR3 region has 14 residues. V gave up 1 base and J gave up 0 bases, with 9 bases separating them. The CDR3 DNA sequence: TGCAGTGCTAGAGTCGACTTGATGAACACTGAAGCTTTCTTT. This translates into CSARVDLMNTEAFF.